The sequence of this T cell receptor beta chain was determined in a study of CD8 T cells in ankylosing spondylitis. Study observations and caveats: The study identified a TCR beta motif of fewer than 10 highly homologous variants that appeared characteristic of ankylosing spondylitis blood. Prior literature has documented some motif variants in synovial fluid and blood from reactive arthritis.

TCRdb redid the calling of the 5' RACE reads with MiXCR, one entry per CDR3 protein. This sample has approximately 520,000 distinct CDR3 sequences; under 5.5% occur once, and the top ten carry roughly 3.5%. This clonotype was recorded at least ten times. Its antigen is undetermined. The CDR3 loop spans 15 amino acids. V lost 5 bases to trimming and J lost 1 base, with 15 bases between them. The germline V gene encodes CDR1 SGHDT and CDR2 YYEEEE. This sequence was found in a male donor with ankylosing spondylitis. J is TRBJ1-1 and V is TRBV5-6; D is ambiguous. Sequenced input: blood, either unsorted or a sorted T cell fraction (not recorded which). The CDR3 DNA reads as TGTGCCAGCAGTCCTGATGGGAGACCGAACACTGAAGCTTTCTTT. It translates to CASSPDGRPNTEAFF.